Presented here are 25 T cell receptor beta chains from one specimen sequenced in a study of T cell responses to AZD1222 COVID-19 vaccine (TCRdb year 2021). The sample's time point label is to be understood as: baseline before first vaccination. Library preparation employed the immunoSEQ multiplex PCR assay. TCRdb re-hosts the immuneACCESS table, in-frame sequences only. Its copies lack some clones; in the studies checked, an unresolved V gene accounts for under half of them, and the cause for the rest is not known. The table for this sample lists 100,000 to 130,000 clones; about 86% of them were counted only once. Approximately 3.3% of the sample is taken by the ten largest. Sequences were derived from peripheral blood, sampled on day 0 of AZD1222 vaccination. These receptors were taken from an adult in good health.

This clone showed up just a few times. A read error may produce the germline difference seen at one junction end. The chain joins TRBV2 to TRBJ2-1, with D maybe TRBD2 (6 bases). This CDR3 region has 14 residues. Per germline, CDR1 SNHLY and CDR2 FYNNEI. CDR3: CASNELAVYNEQFF. Here the CDR3 DNA reads TGTGCCAGCAATGAACTAGCTGTCTACAATGAGCAGTTCTTC.

This chain links TRBV2 with TRBJ1-2; D is unresolved. CDR3 length: 12 residues. Trimming took 3 bases from V and 8 from J, leaving 10 bases between them. Per the germline V gene, CDR1 is SNHLY and CDR2 is FYNNEI. The CDR3 DNA is TGTGCCAGCAGTGAGGGTCGGAGGGGCTACACCTTC. This gives the protein CASSEGRRGYTF. Variable domain in full (rest from reference TRBV2 and TRBJ1-2): EPEVTQTPSHQVTQMGQEVILRCVPISNHLYFYWYRQILGQKVEFLVSFYNNEISEKSEIFDDQFSVERPDGSNFTLKIRSTKLEDSAMYFCASSEGRRGYTFGSGTRLTVV.

The DNA of the CDR3 is TGTGCCAGCAGTATGACAGGGGGAGGCTACACCTTC. Translation: CASSMTGGGYTF. The chain carries TRBV12-3 or TRBV12-4 and TRBJ1-2, with TRBD1 matching 9 bases. This CDR3 is 12 amino acids long. With V trimmed by 5 bases and J by 8 bases, 3 bases remained unmatched.

This chain links TRBV10-3 with TRBJ1-6, with unresolved D. CDR1 and CDR2 from the germline V gene are ENHRY and SYGVKD. V shed 7 bases and J shed 0 bases, with 4 bases lying between them. The CDR3 is 13 amino acids. CDR3 in amino acids: CAIKSSYNSPLHF. For the CDR3, the DNA is TGTGCCATCAAGAGCTCCTATAATTCACCCCTCCACTTT.

The rearrangement joins TRBV6-1 to TRBJ2-7, with D possibly TRBD2 on 6 matching bases. Germline V lookup: CDR1 MNHNS, CDR2 SASEGT. The V end was cut by 2 bases, the J end by 0 bases, with 11 bases between. The CDR3 covers 15 residues. The CDR3 nucleotides read TGTGCCAGCAGTGAACTCGGAGGGACCTCCTACGAGCAGTACTTC. Amino acids: CASSELGGTSYEQYF.

The rearrangement links TRBV6-1 to TRBJ2-3; 8 bases align to TRBD2. CDR1 and CDR2 from the germline V gene are MNHNS and SASEGT. The V segment lost 0 bases and the J segment 10 bases; nucleotides outside the gene matches: 9. CDR3 length equals 15 residues. The CDR3 DNA reads as TGTGCCAGCAGTGAAGCGCGGGGGGTGTATGCCTCGCAGTATTTT. Translating gives CASSEARGVYASQYF.

The sample holds one count of this clone. This chain uses TRBV28 with TRBJ1-3; D unresolved. From germline, CDR1 is MDHEN and CDR2 SYDVKM. V shed 4 bases and J shed 4 bases, with 11 bases lying between them. The CDR3 has 14 amino acids. CDR3 sequence (DNA): TGTGCCAGCAGTTCTGGGAGTACAGGAAACACCATATATTTT. This encodes CASSSGSTGNTIYF.

V and J are TRBV12-3 or TRBV12-4 and TRBJ2-1, with D tentatively TRBD2 (5 bases). V lost 3 bases to trimming and J lost 15 bases, with 18 bases between them. CDR3 length: 13 amino acids. CDR3 region: CASSFQAVNAGFF. CDR3 sequence (DNA): TGTGCCAGCAGTTTCCAAGCGGTGAACGCGGGGTTCTTC.

The J gene is TRBJ1-1, the V gene TRBV30; 9 bases line up with TRBD1. V shed 5 bases, J shed 0 bases, and the junction held 1 base outside the gene matches. The CDR3 covers 13 residues. Germline-derived CDR1 and CDR2 are GTSNPN and SVGIG (reference sequence). The CDR3, as DNA: TGTGCCTGGGGACAGGGGATGAACACTGAAGCTTTCTTT. It yields the protein CAWGQGMNTEAFF.

The J gene is TRBJ2-3, the V gene TRBV6-5; no reliable D call. The CDR3 has 14 residues. CDR1 and CDR2 (germline): MNHEY, SVGAGI. The V end was cut by 5 bases, the J end by 1 base, with 10 bases between. The CDR3 protein is CASSTSAGTDTQYF. The CDR3, as DNA: TGTGCCAGCAGTACCTCCGCCGGCACAGATACGCAGTATTTT.

The chain links TRBV5-5 to TRBJ2-5; the match to TRBD2 covers 16 bases. V gave up 2 bases and J gave up 1 base; unmatched junction bases: 8. Germline-derived CDR1 and CDR2 are SGHKS and YYEKEE (reference sequence). The CDR3 totals 19 residues. DNA of the CDR3: TGTGCCAGCAGCTTCAGGGGACTAGCGGGGGGGCAGAGCCAAGAGACCCAGTACTTC. This encodes CASSFRGLAGGQSQETQYF.

V and J are TRBV3-1 (or the pseudogene TRBV3-2) and TRBJ1-1; D is uncertain. The germline gives CDR1 LGHDT, CDR2 YNNKEL (reference sequence). Trimming took off 4 bases at V and 1 base at J, with 13 bases between the two ends. CDR3 length equals 15 residues. CDR3 in DNA: TGTGCCAGCAGCCCTCCACGGCGGGAGAACACTGAAGCTTTCTTT. Translated: CASSPPRRENTEAFF.

The genes are TRBV2 and TRBJ1-2, with 9 positions matching TRBD1. V shed 2 bases and J 3 bases; nucleotides not matched to a gene: 4. CDR3 size: 15 residues. Germline lookup yields CDR1 SNHLY and CDR2 FYNNEI. Written as DNA, the CDR3 is TGTGCCAGCAGTGAATTTAGACAGGGGGACTATGGCTACACCTTC. Translating gives CASSEFRQGDYGYTF.

This chain joins TRBV6-5 and TRBJ2-1; D perhaps matches TRBD2 (5 bases). In germline, CDR1 is MNHEY, CDR2 SVGAGI. This CDR3 spans 15 amino acids. Deletions cut 1 base from V and 7 bases from J, with 14 bases between. Written as DNA, the CDR3 is TGTGCCAGCAGTTACTTCGACTCATCGGGAAATGAGCAGTTCTTC. As protein: CASSYFDSSGNEQFF.

The rearrangement links TRBV28 to TRBJ2-2; no firm D call. The ends were cut back, 1 base at V and 2 bases at J, with 8 bases in the middle. Germline loops: CDR1 MDHEN, CDR2 SYDVKM. CDR3 size: 15 residues. CDR3 sequence reads: CASSLFSGNTGELFF. The CDR3 DNA sequence: TGTGCCAGCAGTTTATTCTCCGGAAACACCGGGGAGCTGTTTTTT. The full variable domain, its missing parts supplied by reference TRBV28 and TRBJ2-2, is DVKVTQSSRYLVKRTGEKVFLECVQDMDHENMFWYRQDPGLGLRLIYFSYDVKMKEKGDIPEGYSVSREKKERFSLILESASTNQTSMYLCASSLFSGNTGELFFGEGSRLTVL.

DNA for the CDR3: TGTGCCAGCACCGGGGAGGGGGGGAACACTGAAGCTTTCTTT. It codes for CASTGEGGNTEAFF. The V and J genes are TRBV5-4 and TRBJ1-1; a possible D gene is TRBD1 (6 bases). The CDR3 runs 14 residues. CDR1 is SGHNT, CDR2 YYREEE, per germline (reference sequence). Trimming left V 6 bases short and J 1 base short, with 13 bases between.

The gene calls are TRBV6-5 and TRBJ1-2; D is possibly TRBD1 (5 bases). The V end was cut by 2 bases, the J end by 0 bases, with 7 bases between. The germline CDR1 and CDR2 sequences are MNHEY and SVGAGI. This CDR3 has 14 residues. The CDR3 nucleotides are TGTGCCAGCAGTTACCGGGACTCTAACTATGGCTACACCTTC. Translated, it gives CASSYRDSNYGYTF.

The chain has TRBV5-8 and TRBJ2-5; TRBD2 matches 10 bases. V lost 0 bases, J lost 4 bases, and 3 bases stayed unmatched. The CDR3 is 15 residues long. The germline gives CDR1 SGHTS, CDR2 YDEGEE. The CDR3 DNA reads as TGTGCCAGCAGCTTGGGAGTAGCGGGGGGAGAGACCCAGTACTTC. Translating gives CASSLGVAGGETQYF.

The J gene is TRBJ1-1, the V gene TRBV5-6; perhaps TRBD1 as D (6 bases). Germline V gene data show CDR1 as SGHDT and CDR2 as YYEEEE. V lost 3 bases and J lost 3, with 27 bases in between. The CDR3 runs 19 residues. The CDR3 reads CASSSTRNRERVGDTEAFF. CDR3 DNA sequence: TGTGCCAGCAGCTCAACTAGAAACAGGGAGCGGGTGGGTGACACTGAAGCTTTCTTT.

J is TRBJ2-2 and V is TRBV7-3, with D possibly being TRBD1 or TRBD2 (5 bases each). V dropped 2 bases and J dropped 1 base, with 11 bases sitting between them. The CDR3 contains 16 residues. Germline V gene sequence: CDR1 SGHTA, CDR2 FQGTGA. The CDR3 DNA sequence: TGTGCCAGCAGCTTATTGGGACGGTTGAACACCGGGGAGCTGTTTTTT. It translates to CASSLLGRLNTGELFF.

This clone was seen only once. This sample includes further DNA sequences coding for the same CDR3. This chain connects TRBV19 to TRBJ2-7, with D perhaps matching TRBD1 (5 bases). Germline assignment: CDR1 LNHDA and CDR2 SQIVND (reference sequence). V was trimmed by 4 bases and J by 3 bases, leaving 7 bases between them. The CDR3 has 12 residues. CDR3 region: CASSRDSYEQYF. CDR3 DNA: TGTGCCAGTAGTAGAGACAGCTACGAGCAGTACTTC. The whole variable domain, remainder taken from reference TRBV19 and TRBJ2-7, is DGGITQSPKYLFRKEGQNVTLSCEQNLNHDAMYWYRQDPGQGLRLIYYSQIVNDFQKGDIAEGYSVSREKKESFPLTVTSAQKNPTAFYLCASSRDSYEQYFGPGTRLTVT.

This rearrangement joins TRBV7-2 to TRBJ2-3; D uncertain. V shed 8 bases and J shed 2 bases, with 8 bases lying between them. This CDR3 region has 12 residues. Germline CDR1 is SGHTA and CDR2 is FQGNSA. This CDR3 is CASSMITDTQYF. The CDR3 nucleotides are TGTGCCAGCTCGATGATCACAGATACGCAGTATTTT.

The V gene is TRBV19, the J gene TRBJ1-2; D may be TRBD1 (5 bases). V gave up 3 bases and J gave up 0 bases, with 11 bases separating them. This CDR3 region has 15 residues. Germline V CDR1 and CDR2: LNHDA, SQIVND (reference sequence). This CDR3 is CASSIGQYANYGYTF. The CDR3 DNA reads as TGTGCCAGTAGTATTGGACAATACGCTAACTATGGCTACACCTTC.

The chain combines TRBV7-9 with TRBJ1-4; 7 nucleotides line up with TRBD1. V trimming: 5 bases; J trimming: 5 bases; junction bases outside the gene matches: 8. Germline CDR1 reads SEHNR; CDR2 reads FQNEAQ (reference sequence). The CDR3 runs to 15 residues. CDR3 region: CASSPLGGQNEKLFF. CDR3 sequence (DNA): TGTGCCAGCAGCCCATTGGGGGGACAGAATGAAAAACTGTTTTTT.

This clone appeared a single time. This chain joins TRBV28 and TRBJ1-6, with D maybe TRBD1 (6 bases). Germline-derived CDR1 and CDR2 are MDHEN and SYDVKM. CDR3 length equals 16 residues. Trimming left V 11 bases short and J 10 bases short, with 27 bases between. CDR3 sequence: CAGSSGGQGFGSPLHF. As DNA, the CDR3 is TGTGCCGGATCCTCTGGGGGGCAGGGGTTCGGGTCACCCCTCCACTTT. Complete variable domain (other parts from reference TRBV28 and TRBJ1-6): DVKVTQSSRYLVKRTGEKVFLECVQDMDHENMFWYRQDPGLGLRLIYFSYDVKMKEKGDIPEGYSVSREKKERFSLILESASTNQTSMYLCAGSSGGQGFGSPLHFGNGTRLTVT.